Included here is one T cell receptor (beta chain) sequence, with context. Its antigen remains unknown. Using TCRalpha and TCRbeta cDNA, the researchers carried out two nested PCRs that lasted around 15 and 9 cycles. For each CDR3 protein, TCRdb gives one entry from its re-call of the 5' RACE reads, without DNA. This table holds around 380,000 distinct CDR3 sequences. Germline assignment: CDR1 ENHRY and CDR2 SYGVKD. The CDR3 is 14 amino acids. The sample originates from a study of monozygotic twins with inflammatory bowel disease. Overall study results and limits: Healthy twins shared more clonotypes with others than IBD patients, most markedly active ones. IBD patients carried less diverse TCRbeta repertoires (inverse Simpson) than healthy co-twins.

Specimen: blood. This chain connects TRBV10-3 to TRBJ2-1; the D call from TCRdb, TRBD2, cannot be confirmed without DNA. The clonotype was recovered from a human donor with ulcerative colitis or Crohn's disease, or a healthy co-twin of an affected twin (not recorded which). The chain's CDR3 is CAIRGAGSYNEQFF.